These 18 T cell receptor beta chains were all obtained from the same sample, sequenced in a study of T cell responses to AZD1222 COVID-19 vaccine. The assay was immunoSEQ multiplex PCR, and TCRdb's table has in-frame clones only and misses some. The sample yields approximately 110,000 clones, under 95% seen once. The sequencing here drew on peripheral blood, taken on day 0 of AZD1222 vaccination. The origin of the receptors is an adult in good health.

The chain is built from TRBV7-2 and TRBJ2-3; no reliable D call. The germline gives CDR1 SGHTA, CDR2 FQGNSA. Trimming cost V 5 bases and J 3 bases, with 12 bases left between them. The CDR3 sequence is 14 residues long. The CDR3 nucleotides are TGTGCCAGCAGCCCCCAGATCCCAACAGATACGCAGTATTTT. It codes for CASSPQIPTDTQYF.

The V call is TRBV7-9, the J call TRBJ1-5; D call uncertain. The CDR3 is 12 amino acids. Germline values: CDR1 SEHNR, CDR2 FQNEAQ (reference sequence). V lost 5 bases, J lost 7 bases, and 9 bases lay in between. The CDR3 DNA follows: TGTGCCAGCAGCCCCGACGGGCAGCCCCAGCATTTT. This codes for CASSPDGQPQHF.

This sequence joins TRBV19 and TRBJ1-1, with 8 bases aligning to TRBD1. Germline V gene data show CDR1 as LNHDA and CDR2 as SQIVND (reference sequence). This CDR3 is built from 14 residues. V gave up 2 bases and J gave up 5 bases; unmatched junction bases: 4. The chain's CDR3 is CASSIRGQGTEAFF. The CDR3 DNA sequence: TGTGCCAGTAGTATAAGAGGACAGGGTACTGAAGCTTTCTTT.

The chain employs TRBV7-2 and TRBJ1-1; 10 nucleotides agree with TRBD1. J lost 8 bases, V lost 1 base, and 7 bases had no gene match. CDR1 is SGHTA, CDR2 FQGNSA, per germline. This CDR3 comprises 15 residues. In DNA, the CDR3 is TGTGCCAGCAGCTTAGGGGGGACAGGGGTGGCCGAAGCTTTCTTT. Residues: CASSLGGTGVAEAFF.

V and J are TRBV19 and TRBJ2-7, with D possibly matching TRBD2 (6 bases). The CDR3 runs to 13 residues. Germline lookup yields CDR1 LNHDA and CDR2 SQIVND (reference sequence). Trimming cost V 4 bases and J 7 bases, with 14 bases left between them. The CDR3 coding sequence is TGTGCCAGTAGTACCGGACTAACGTGGGAGCAGTACTTC. Protein sequence: CASSTGLTWEQYF.

V usage is TRBV3-1 (or the pseudogene TRBV3-2) and J usage is TRBJ1-2; possibly TRBD1 for D (5 bases). This CDR3 has 12 amino acids. Germline CDR1 LGHDT, CDR2 YNNKEL (reference sequence). The V and J ends lost 5 bases and 7 bases respectively, with 11 bases between them. The CDR3 sequence is CASSSGRTGYTF. The CDR3 DNA reads as TGTGCCAGCAGCTCAGGGAGAACTGGCTACACCTTC.

The J gene is TRBJ2-3, the V gene TRBV11-2, with a weak D call TRBD1 (5 bases). CDR1 and CDR2 from the germline V gene are SGHAT and FQNNGV. V was trimmed by 4 bases and J by 4 bases, leaving 12 bases between them. The CDR3 contains 14 residues. CDR3 DNA sequence: TGTGCCAGCAGCTCACAGGTAACTTCAGATACGCAGTATTTT. Translated, it gives CASSSQVTSDTQYF.

This sequence joins TRBV27 and TRBJ1-4; 7 nucleotides agree with TRBD1. The CDR3 runs 14 residues. Germline CDR1 reads MNHEY; CDR2 reads SMNVEV (reference sequence). Trimming cost V 4 bases and J 7 bases; bases outside gene matches: 6. The CDR3 here is CASSSDRRFEKLFF. CDR3 DNA sequence: TGTGCCAGCAGTTCGGACAGGAGATTTGAAAAACTGTTTTTT.

CDR3 amino acids: CASSPPRGLAGALGGELFF. For the CDR3, the DNA is TGTGCCAGCAGCCCGCCCCGGGGACTAGCGGGGGCTCTGGGCGGGGAGCTGTTTTTT. The rearrangement uses TRBV3-1 (or the pseudogene TRBV3-2) and TRBJ2-2; TRBD2 agrees at 14 bases. The J segment lost 7 bases and the V segment lost 4 bases, leaving 14 bases of the junction unmatched. The CDR3 is 19 residues long. CDR1 and CDR2 (germline): LGHDT, YNNKEL (reference sequence).

The rearrangement uses TRBV5-1 and TRBJ2-7; the D gene is possibly TRBD2 (5 bases). The CDR3 extends over 14 amino acids. Germline V gives CDR1 SGHRS, CDR2 YFSETQ. Trimming shortened V by 4 bases and J by 3 bases, and 14 bases separated the two germline ends. As DNA, the CDR3 is TGCGCCAGCAGCCCCGGTCAGGACTTCTACGAGCAGTACTTC. Protein product: CASSPGQDFYEQYF.

This chain uses TRBV7-9 with TRBJ2-3; 10 nucleotides align to TRBD2. Losses at the gene ends were 4 bases for V and 6 bases for J; bases not matched to a gene: 7. This CDR3 has 15 residues. Germline loops: CDR1 SEHNR, CDR2 FQNEAQ (reference sequence). CDR3 sequence reads: CASSWTSGRTDTQYF. Here the CDR3 DNA reads TGTGCCAGCAGCTGGACTAGCGGACGTACCGATACGCAGTATTTT. Supplemented by reference TRBV7-9 and TRBJ2-3, the full variable domain reads DTGVSQNPRHKITKRGQNVTFRCDPISEHNRLYWYRQTLGQGPEFLTYFQNEAQLEKSRLLSDRFSAERPKGSFSTLEIQRTEQGDSAMYLCASSWTSGRTDTQYFGPGTRLTVL.

The V and J genes are TRBV4-1 and TRBJ2-1; possibly TRBD2 for D (6 bases). CDR1 and CDR2 (germline): MGHRA, YSYEKL. Trimming pared 0 bases from V and 1 base from J, leaving 10 bases between. This CDR3 contains 16 residues. CDR3 residues: CASSQEGLASYNEQFF. The CDR3 DNA follows: TGCGCCAGCAGCCAAGAAGGGCTAGCGTCCTACAATGAGCAGTTCTTC.

The V gene is TRBV9, the J gene TRBJ1-4; 7 bases match TRBD1. J lost 5 bases, V lost 4 bases, and 17 bases had no gene match. The CDR3 runs 18 residues. Germline loops: CDR1 SGDLS, CDR2 YYNGEE. The CDR3 DNA reads as TGTGCCAGCAGCCCACGCGGGGAACGACAGGGCTGGAATGAAAAACTGTTTTTT. Translation: CASSPRGERQGWNEKLFF.

The rearrangement links TRBV9 to TRBJ2-7, with D maybe TRBD1 (5 bases). V was shortened by 2 bases and J by 1 base, with 10 bases between the two germline ends. Per germline, CDR1 SGDLS and CDR2 YYNGEE. The CDR3 is made up of 14 amino acids. The CDR3 loop reads CASSVSGNSYEQYF. The DNA of the CDR3 is TGTGCCAGCAGCGTGTCAGGGAATTCCTACGAGCAGTACTTC.

V gene TRBV7-9 combines with J gene TRBJ1-2; 10 bases fit TRBD1. V lost 3 bases and J lost 9; bases outside the gene matches: 7. Germline V lookup: CDR1 SEHNR, CDR2 FQNEAQ (reference sequence). This CDR3 has 14 amino acids. Here the CDR3 DNA reads TGTGCCAGCAGCTTTACGTTGGGACAGGGGAGCTACACCTTC. Protein sequence: CASSFTLGQGSYTF.

This chain's CDR3 is CASSPGTPEYSPLHF. The CDR3 nucleotides read TGTGCCAGCAGTCCCGGGACCCCCGAATATTCACCCCTCCACTTT. The rearrangement links TRBV6-2 or TRBV6-3 to TRBJ1-6; weak D call: TRBD1 (5 bases). CDR3 length: 15 amino acids. Germline CDR1 MNHEY, CDR2 SVGEGT. V lost 5 bases and J lost 8, with 16 bases in between.

The V and J genes are TRBV24-1 and TRBJ2-1; 7 nucleotides agree with TRBD2. V lost 0 bases to trimming and J lost 4 bases; unmatched junction nucleotides: 8. Germline V CDR1 and CDR2: KGHDR, SFDVKD. The CDR3 loop spans 17 amino acids. CDR3 bases: TGTGCCACCAGTGATTTGGGGGCTAGCGGAGGATACAATGAGCAGTTCTTC. It encodes CATSDLGASGGYNEQFF.

This clone was counted between two and nine times. The chain links TRBV29-1 to TRBJ1-1; D not resolved. Germline assignment: CDR1 SQVTM and CDR2 ANQGSEA. Trimming took off 3 bases at V and 5 bases at J, with 7 bases between the two ends. The CDR3 has 11 amino acids. CDR3: CSVEWGTEAFF. CDR3 DNA: TGCAGCGTTGAGTGGGGTACTGAAGCTTTCTTT.